These 21 T cell receptor beta chains were sequenced from one sample in a study of T cell repertoires in cytomegalovirus infection. The antigens these receptors bind are not known. TCRdb re-analysed the reads in MiXCR, keeping a single row per CDR3 protein. The sample has 250,000 to 300,000 distinct CDR3 sequences; roughly a fifth are singletons. The sample consisted of cultured PBMCs, taken from culture after CMV antigen stimulation. Source of these receptors: a human donor in good health (CMV status not recorded). Some clones in this sample may be carry-over from other donors' samples.

This clonotype was counted many times. This chain connects TRBV7-2 to TRBJ2-3; D not resolved. The CDR3 consists of 20 residues. Germline CDR1 and CDR2: SGHTA and FQGNSA. With 5 bases removed from V and 3 bases from J, the gap between germline ends came to 30 bases. For the CDR3, the DNA is TGTGCCAGCAGCAATATCTTCCGTCCAGGCGGAGCCGTCAGGACAGATACGCAGTATTTT. Its protein product is CASSNIFRPGGAVRTDTQYF. Based on the CDR3 plus reference TRBV7-2 and TRBJ2-3, the full variable domain is GAGVSQSPSNKVTEKGKDVELRCDPISGHTALYWYRQSLGQGLEFLIYFQGNSAPDKSGLPSDRFSAERTGGSVSTLTIQRTQQEDSAVYLCASSNIFRPGGAVRTDTQYFGPGTRLTVL.

The chain couples TRBV15 to TRBJ1-5, with 9 bases aligning to TRBD1. The V and J ends lost 5 bases and 7 bases, in that order; junction bases with no gene match: 3. CDR1 is LNHNV, CDR2 YYDKDF, per germline (reference sequence). The CDR3 has 13 residues. CDR3 residues: CATSGDRAQPQHF. The CDR3 DNA sequence: TGTGCCACCAGCGGGGACAGGGCCCAGCCCCAGCATTTT. The variable domain in full, completed from reference TRBV15 and TRBJ1-5, reads DAMVIQNPRYQVTQFGKPVTLSCSQTLNHNVMYWYQQKSSQAPKLLFHYYDKDFNNEADTPDNFQSRRPNTSFCFLDIRSPGLGDTAMYLCATSGDRAQPQHFGDGTRLSIL.

This clonotype was picked up many times. This chain links TRBV12-3 or TRBV12-4 with TRBJ1-2, with D hard to call. V dropped 3 bases and J dropped 0 bases, with 8 bases sitting between them. CDR3 length equals 14 residues. The CDR3 DNA reads as TGTGCCAGCAGTTTCGGCGGGACTAACTATGGCTACACCTTC. It codes for CASSFGGTNYGYTF.

This clonotype was seen more than once but under ten times. The V call is TRBV28, the J call TRBJ2-1; D perhaps matches TRBD2 (6 bases). The CDR3 consists of 18 residues. Looked up from germline, CDR1 is MDHEN and CDR2 is SYDVKM. Trimming cost V 2 bases and J 6 bases, with 23 bases left between them. The CDR3 bases are TGTGCCAGCAGTTTAGATGCTCAGGGAATAGCGGAGACCAATGAGCAGTTCTTC. Its translation is CASSLDAQGIAETNEQFF.

This clonotype showed up just a few times. The J gene is TRBJ2-7, the V gene TRBV2; 10 bases are shared with TRBD1. V lost 5 bases, J lost 4 bases, and 5 bases stayed unmatched. CDR1 is SNHLY, CDR2 FYNNEI, per germline. The length of the CDR3 is 14 residues. CDR3 nucleotide sequence: TGTGCCAGCAGTAACACGGGACAGGGGTACGAGCAGTACTTC. This gives the protein CASSNTGQGYEQYF.

The V gene is TRBV7-9, the J gene TRBJ1-1; 7 nucleotides align to TRBD1. CDR3 length equals 14 residues. V was clipped by 1 base and J by 4 bases; unmatched bases: 3. CDR1 is SEHNR, CDR2 FQNEAQ, per germline (reference sequence). CDR3 sequence reads: CASSLGGGVTEAFF. CDR3 in DNA: TGTGCCAGCAGCTTAGGAGGGGGCGTCACTGAAGCTTTCTTT.

The chain links TRBV14 to TRBJ2-7, with TRBD1 matching over 9 bases. Looked up from germline, CDR1 is SGHDN and CDR2 is FVKESK. Losses at the gene ends were 6 bases for V and 2 bases for J; bases not matched to a gene: 14. The CDR3 has 17 residues. For the CDR3, the DNA is TGTGCCAGCAGTCCCGGGACAGGGACCCCTAGGCCCTACGAGCAGTACTTC. Its translation is CASSPGTGTPRPYEQYF.

J is TRBJ2-1 and V is TRBV7-9; no definite D call. The CDR3 is 12 amino acids. Germline CDR1 and CDR2: SEHNR and FQNEAQ (reference sequence). Deletions cut 5 bases from V and 8 bases from J, with 10 bases between. This CDR3 reads CASSGKVDEQFF. The DNA for the CDR3 is TGTGCCAGCAGCGGTAAAGTGGATGAGCAGTTCTTC.

V usage is TRBV12-5 and J usage is TRBJ1-4; the D is unclear. This CDR3 region has 16 residues. Per the germline V gene, CDR1 is LGHNT and CDR2 is FRNRAP. Trimming shortened V by 0 bases and J by 0 bases, and 8 bases separated the two germline ends. This chain's CDR3 is CASGLVTGATNEKLFF. The CDR3 DNA reads as TGTGCTAGTGGTTTGGTGACGGGTGCAACTAATGAAAAACTGTTTTTT.

This clonotype came up many times. V gene TRBV7-2 combines with J gene TRBJ2-5, with 10 bases aligning to TRBD2. Germline CDR1 SGHTA, CDR2 FQGNSA. The CDR3 length is 14 residues. V shed 6 bases and J 4 bases; nucleotides not matched to a gene: 5. CDR3 coding DNA: TGTGCCAGCAGTAGAGGGACTAGCGCAGAGACCCAGTACTTC. Its protein is CASSRGTSAETQYF.

This clonotype was detected only a few times. This chain links TRBV4-1 with TRBJ2-1; 7 nucleotides agree with TRBD2. Germline trimming cut 4 bases from V and 2 bases from J; bases unmatched to any gene: 5. The germline V gene has CDR1 MGHRA and CDR2 YSYEKL. This CDR3 region has 15 residues. The CDR3 coding sequence is TGCGCCAGCAGCCTCCGGGAGGTGGCCTACAATGAGCAGTTCTTC. Its protein product is CASSLREVAYNEQFF.

The chain employs TRBV28 and TRBJ1-5; a possible D gene is TRBD1 (5 bases). Trimming cost V 4 bases and J 3 bases, with 13 bases left between them. The CDR3 loop spans 15 amino acids. Per the germline V gene, CDR1 is MDHEN and CDR2 is SYDVKM. The CDR3 coding sequence is TGTGCCAGCAGTTCTCCCGGGGGTGTCAATCAGCCCCAGCATTTT. Translation: CASSSPGGVNQPQHF.

This clonotype has a handful of counts. The CDR3, as DNA: TGTGCCAGCAGTACCACAGGGGGCCTCTATGAAAAACTGTTTTTT. Protein sequence: CASSTTGGLYEKLFF. The chain carries TRBV28 and TRBJ1-4, with 9 bases that match TRBD1. After removal of 5 bases from V and 6 bases from J, the junction contained 7 bases not matched to a gene. This CDR3 contains 15 residues. The germline V gene encodes CDR1 MDHEN and CDR2 SYDVKM.

This clonotype showed up just once. V is TRBV11-2 and J is TRBJ2-1; possible D gene TRBD1, 5 bases. The germline V gene encodes CDR1 SGHAT and CDR2 FQNNGV. V shed 6 bases and J shed 9 bases, with 15 bases lying between them. This CDR3 region has 13 residues. Here the CDR3 reads CASSSTDGSEQFF. The CDR3 DNA follows: TGTGCCAGCAGTTCGACAGACGGCAGTGAGCAGTTCTTC.

In DNA form, the CDR3 reads TGTGCCAGCAGCTTATGGGCTAGCGGGAGTTTGATGAACTACAATGAGCAGTTCTTC. Translated, it gives CASSLWASGSLMNYNEQFF. V gene TRBV11-1 combines with J gene TRBJ2-1, with TRBD2 identical over 10 bases. The J segment lost 3 bases and the V segment lost 2 bases, leaving 13 bases of the junction unmatched. The CDR3 is 19 residues long. The germline CDR1 and CDR2 sequences are SGHAT and FQDESV (reference sequence).

J is TRBJ2-3 and V is TRBV27; 9 positions match TRBD1. Germline-derived CDR1 and CDR2 are MNHEY and SMNVEV (reference sequence). The CDR3 runs 15 residues. V trimming: 5 bases; J trimming: 3 bases; junction bases outside the gene matches: 6. DNA of the CDR3: TGTGCCAGCAGTACTCGGACAGGGGAGACAGATACGCAGTATTTT. Translating gives CASSTRTGETDTQYF.

V usage is TRBV28 and J usage is TRBJ1-1, with 7 bases fitting TRBD1. V lost 1 base, J lost 1 base, and 15 bases stayed unmatched. The germline gives CDR1 MDHEN, CDR2 SYDVKM. This CDR3 is 19 amino acids long. CDR3 sequence: CASSLSITRTGPTNTEAFF. The CDR3, as DNA: TGTGCCAGCAGTTTATCTATCACTCGGACAGGCCCGACGAACACTGAAGCTTTCTTT. Variable domain in full (rest from reference TRBV28 and TRBJ1-1): DVKVTQSSRYLVKRTGEKVFLECVQDMDHENMFWYRQDPGLGLRLIYFSYDVKMKEKGDIPEGYSVSREKKERFSLILESASTNQTSMYLCASSLSITRTGPTNTEAFFGQGTRLTVV.

The chain employs TRBV30 and TRBJ1-5, with D perhaps TRBD1 (5 bases). This CDR3 has 14 residues. CDR1 GTSNPN and CDR2 SVGIG come from the germline V gene (reference sequence). V was cut by 4 bases and J by 5 bases, with 15 bases left in between. CDR3 loop: CAWTLGGDDQPQHF. The CDR3 region has the DNA TGTGCCTGGACCCTGGGGGGGGACGATCAGCCCCAGCATTTT.

In its sample, this clonotype was seen many times. The CDR3 protein is CASALLTGPYYEQYF. The CDR3 DNA follows: TGTGCCAGCGCGCTTCTGACAGGACCTTACTACGAGCAGTACTTC. The chain is built from TRBV7-2 and TRBJ2-7; weak D call: TRBD1 (6 bases). The V gene lost 8 bases and the J gene lost 3 bases, with 20 bases spanning the gap. There are 15 residues in the CDR3. CDR1 SGHTA and CDR2 FQGNSA come from the germline V gene.

J is TRBJ1-6 and V is TRBV11-2; D gene uncertain. The CDR3 totals 15 residues. Per germline, CDR1 SGHAT and CDR2 FQNNGV. Trimming pared 4 bases from V and 4 bases from J, leaving 11 bases between. The CDR3 sequence: CASSSSTGYNSPLHF. CDR3 in DNA: TGTGCCAGCAGCTCTTCTACGGGGTATAATTCACCCCTCCACTTT.

This clonotype was recorded at least ten times. The gene calls are TRBV7-8 and TRBJ2-3; no clear D gene. The V gene's germline CDR1 is SGHVS and CDR2 FQNEAQ. V was trimmed by 10 bases and J by 9 bases, leaving 23 bases between them. The CDR3 has 14 amino acids. DNA for the CDR3: TGTGCCACCCGACTTAGTTTAAGGGCATTAACGCAGTATTTT. Encoded protein: CATRLSLRALTQYF.